Detailed here is one TCR beta chain. This clonotype was recorded at least ten times. Its recognized antigen is unknown. No base quality values were provided; no much bigger clone lies one nucleotide off. The sample's time point label, decoded: pre-sensitization, week 0. The sample's treatment or condition label is to be understood as: therapeutic diphenylcyclopropenone sensitization with weekly scalp DPC. Unfractionated whole blood was collected in Tempus Blood RNA tubes, and total RNA was extracted from that blood. Blood at each patch-test visit was drawn before the patch test was applied. Patients were considered eligible if aged 18 to 70, diagnosed with alopecia and deemed suitable for DPC therapy, and patients were excluded if pregnant. Trimming removed 4 bases from V and 4 bases from J; the gene matches leave 15 bases unexplained. CDR1 and CDR2, looked up from the germline V gene, are MGHRA and YSYEKL. Including cysteine and phenylalanine, the CDR3 has 18 amino acids. Kept here is only the CDR3 DNA, which spans 54 bases and is read in frame from base 1.

This sample is part of a study of human T cells and chemical hapten exposure (dated by TCRdb to the early 2020s). With respect to the entire study: For sensitization, 2% DPC in acetone was applied to a roughly 2 cm by roughly 2 cm area of upper inner arm skin. Throughout the study period of about 25 weeks, patients also received therapeutic DPC doses to the scalp every week. Patch tests used Finn chambers with 0.01% DPC on the upper back, scored after 6 days by International Contact Dermatitis Research Group standards. Most of the patients in the cohort were female, and the cohort covered alopecia areata with under or over 50% scalp involvement, alopecia totalis and alopecia universalis. Libraries were combined into a pool for sequencing, and differences in TCR yield between samples came mainly from small differences in library volumes within the pool. The study tracked peripheral blood TCR repertoire changes in vivo during primary and secondary sensitization to the hapten diphenylcyclopropenone (DPC) in alopecia patients. Blood samples were taken from patients before sensitization (week 0) and then at 2, 6 and about 24 weeks after DPC sensitization. For TCR sequencing, blood came from about 29 alopecia patients at anywhere from one to four time points (pre-sensitization, 2, 6 and 24 weeks). Each blood RNA sample was used to sequence both TCR alpha and TCR beta chains.

The research as a whole found: The number of PT1 expanded TCRs positively correlated with patch test score, significant at thresholds 8, 16 and 32 but not 4. Alopecia, a presumed autoimmune disease, was present in all patients, so the immune response of the patients might differ from that of healthy individuals. Significantly more large CDR3 similarity clusters were formed by expanded TCRs than by pre-sensitization or healthy control sets, consistent with antigen-driven responses. Repeated subsampling changed both the strength of the expansion versus patch-test correlation and the threshold at which that correlation became significant. DPC sensitization did not change how many TCRs were above 1 in 1000 frequency, and no evidence was found of alterations in global repertoire structure.

The method was RACE. The sequencer was a NextSeq 500. Library preparation attached unique molecular identifiers to individual cDNA molecules for quantitative, reproducible TCR counting. The study's processing was this. A median of about 100,000 TCRs per sample was observed, with a range of about 20,000 to 690,600. V, J and CDR3 annotation of the TCR reads was carried out using the Decombinator software suite. For the PS versus PT1 abundance plots, all samples were subsampled to the same number of TCRs (28,000). Expanded TCRs were defined as absent before sensitization and observed at least eight times at the 2-week time point. TCRdb's own reprocessing of the public reads used fastp at Q25 and MiXCR and kept productive beta chains. Identical CDR3 proteins give one entry, which carries the most common genes and DNA. The V and J calls and clone size come from TCRdb's table, not from the authors' own analysis. The sample table lists roughly 38,000 distinct CDR3 sequences, around 12% of them with a count of one. Roughly 2% of the sample is taken by the ten largest.

The chain links TRBV4-1 with TRBJ2-1, with 8 bases matching TRBD1. The TCR sequence derives from a woman between 40 and 50 years old with alopecia areata. Some clones in this sample may be carry-over from other donors' samples. The source material was whole blood, sampled in connection with sensitization to the hapten diphenylcyclopropenone (DPC). CDR3 protein: CASSPLRGRGLEYNEQFF. DNA sequence: TGCGCCAGCAGCCCCCTAAGGGGCAGGGGGCTCGAATACAATGAGCAGTTCTTC.